What follows are 20 T cell receptor beta chains derived from one specimen sequenced in a study of blood T cells in healthy people across ages. With a J-beta primer mix and a sample-barcoded 5' primer, a second PCR ran about 6 to 11 cycles. MiXCR was run by TCRdb on the 5' RACE reads, yielding one entry per CDR3 protein. This sample yields nearly 800,000 distinct CDR3 sequences, of which 20% to 25% are seen a single time; under 4.5% belongs to the top ten. The same data also went into a second study, on T cells of mothers and their children.

Sequences were obtained from blood. The receptors stem from a boy younger than 18 in good health.

The sample holds one count of this clonotype. J is TRBJ2-5 and V is TRBV5-4; possible D gene TRBD2, 7 bases. The CDR3 runs 16 residues. Germline CDR1 SGHNT, CDR2 YYREEE (reference sequence). V gave up 4 bases and J gave up 3 bases, with 19 bases separating them. CDR3 region: CASSPVGGVREETQYF. The DNA of the CDR3 is TGTGCCAGCAGCCCCGTAGGGGGGGTGCGGGAAGAGACCCAGTACTTC. Variable domain in full (rest from reference TRBV5-4 and TRBJ2-5): ETGVTQSPTHLIKTRGQQVTLRCSSQSGHNTVSWYQQALGQGPQFIFQYYREEENGRGNFPPRFSGLQFPNYSSELNVNALELDDSALYLCASSPVGGVREETQYFGPGTRLLVL.

This clonotype was detected only a few times. The J gene is TRBJ2-1, the V gene TRBV4-2; the D gene is possibly TRBD1 (6 bases). This CDR3 has 16 residues. The V and J ends lost 1 base and 5 bases respectively, with 15 bases between them. CDR1 is LGHNA, CDR2 YNFKEQ, per germline. The CDR3 sequence is CASSQVPAGTNNEQFF. In nucleotides, the CDR3 is TGTGCCAGCAGCCAAGTTCCAGCCGGGACAAACAATGAGCAGTTCTTC.

This chain links TRBV3-1 with TRBJ1-2; D is ambiguous. The germline V gene has CDR1 LGHDT and CDR2 YNNKEL (reference sequence). There are 13 residues in the CDR3. V lost 1 base to trimming and J lost 8 bases, with 11 bases between them. CDR3 sequence reads: CASSQGGGRGYTF. The CDR3 DNA follows: TGTGCCAGCAGCCAAGGAGGAGGTCGCGGCTACACCTTC.

The chain carries TRBV4-1 and TRBJ1-1, with no clear D. CDR1 MGHRA and CDR2 YSYEKL come from the germline V gene. The CDR3 extends over 15 amino acids. V was shortened by 4 bases and J by 0 bases, with 12 bases between the two germline ends. CDR3 loop: CASSLARVLNTEAFF. CDR3 nucleotide sequence: TGCGCCAGCAGCCTAGCAAGGGTTTTGAACACTGAAGCTTTCTTT.

This clonotype turned up a few times. DNA for the CDR3: TGTGCCAGTAGTATATTGTCGAGGACAGGGCACACCGGGGAGCTGTTTTTT. It translates to CASSILSRTGHTGELFF. The chain joins TRBV19 to TRBJ2-2, with 8 nucleotides matching TRBD1. Trimming at V came to 2 bases and at J to 3 bases, leaving 8 bases not matched to a gene. The CDR3 contains 17 residues. The germline CDR1 and CDR2 sequences are LNHDA and SQIVND (reference sequence).

The chain links TRBV12-3 or TRBV12-4 to TRBJ2-5, with D perhaps matching TRBD2 (5 bases). The J call may be in error: the DNA end matches TRBJ2-7 better. The length of the CDR3 is 14 residues. In DNA form, the CDR3 reads TGTGCCAGCAGTAGCTCGGACTTCTCCTACGAGCAGTACTTC. Its translation: CASSSSDFSYEQYF.

This clonotype was detected a few times. V is TRBV7-9 and J is TRBJ2-1; D is unclear. The V end was cut by 3 bases, the J end by 5 bases, with 14 bases between. Germline assignment: CDR1 SEHNR and CDR2 FQNEAQ (reference sequence). This CDR3 is built from 15 residues. Here the CDR3 reads CASSFVQPANNEQFF. The CDR3 region has the DNA TGTGCCAGCAGCTTTGTCCAGCCCGCGAACAATGAGCAGTTCTTC.

In its sample, this clonotype was seen a few times. This rearrangement joins TRBV30 to TRBJ1-2, with 9 bases lining up with TRBD1. The germline V gene encodes CDR1 GTSNPN and CDR2 SVGIG (reference sequence). Losses at the gene ends were 5 bases for V and 8 bases for J; bases not matched to a gene: 12. This CDR3 is 14 amino acids long. In DNA form, the CDR3 reads TGTGCCTGGCACATTCCCCGGGACAGGGCAGGCTACACCTTC. Its translation: CAWHIPRDRAGYTF.

This clonotype was detected a few times. Sequence at one end of the junction differs from germline and may be a read error. The chain has TRBV5-1 and TRBJ2-1; D may be TRBD1 or TRBD2 (5 bases each). The V gene's germline CDR1 is SGHRS and CDR2 YFSETQ. The CDR3 is 13 amino acids. CDR3 bases: TGCGCCAGCAGCTCCCAGGGAGACAATGGGCAGTTCTTC. Its protein is CASSSQGDNGQFF.

V gene TRBV30 combines with J gene TRBJ1-4, with 7 positions matching TRBD1. With 8 bases clipped from V and 4 bases from J, the junction kept 10 bases outside the gene matches. Germline values: CDR1 GTSNPN, CDR2 SVGIG (reference sequence). This CDR3 contains 14 residues. CDR3 in amino acids: CAGTAQGFNEKLFF. The CDR3 nucleotides are TGTGCCGGGACTGCACAGGGGTTTAATGAAAAACTGTTTTTT.

For this clonotype: The germline gene is not matched at one end of the junction; a read error may be the cause. V and J are TRBV9 and TRBJ2-1, with unresolved D. The CDR3 length is 12 residues. Germline CDR1 reads SGDLS; CDR2 reads YYNGEE. This CDR3 reads CASSLPSAWLYF. CDR3 sequence (DNA): TGTGCCAGCAGCCTTCCGTCGGCGTGGCTGTACTTC. The whole variable domain, remainder taken from reference TRBV9 and TRBJ2-1, is DSGVTQTPKHLITATGQRVTLRCSPRSGDLSVYWYQQSLDQGLQFLIQYYNGEERAKGNILERFSAQQFPDLHSELNLSSLELGDSALYFCASSLPSAWLYFGPGTRLTVL.

The DNA for the CDR3 is TGTGCCAGCAGTGACCACAGGGGGCAAGGGGAAAAACTGTTTTTT. Amino acid sequence: CASSDHRGQGEKLFF. The chain links TRBV25-1 to TRBJ1-4, with 9 nucleotides matching TRBD1. V gave up 3 bases and J gave up 8 bases; unmatched junction bases: 7. This CDR3 is built from 15 residues. The germline gives CDR1 MGHDK, CDR2 SYGVNS.

This chain uses TRBV7-3 with TRBJ2-3; D is perhaps TRBD2 (7 bases). CDR3 length: 15 amino acids. Germline loops: CDR1 SGHTA, CDR2 FQGTGA. Trimming removed 1 base at V and 4 bases at J, with 12 bases between. Here the CDR3 reads CASSLIGGAPDTQYF. CDR3 nucleotides: TGTGCCAGCAGCTTAATAGGGGGGGCTCCAGATACGCAGTATTTT.

This clonotype came up a few times. The chain employs TRBV3-1 and TRBJ2-5; a possible D gene is TRBD2 (5 bases). V lost 5 bases and J lost 7, with 17 bases in between. The V gene's germline CDR1 is LGHDT and CDR2 YNNKEL (reference sequence). This CDR3 contains 14 residues. The CDR3 region has the DNA TGTGCCAGCAGCTTCGGACTGGGCGCAGGGACCCAGTACTTC. Its protein product is CASSFGLGAGTQYF.

This clonotype was observed at least ten times. V usage is TRBV29-1 and J usage is TRBJ1-2; D not certain. The CDR3 runs 13 residues. V lost 1 base and J lost 4, with 10 bases in between. Germline V lookup: CDR1 SQVTM, CDR2 ANQGSEA. The CDR3 DNA reads as TGCAGCGTTGAAGTAGGTTCGGCCTATGGCTACACCTTC. Translation gives CSVEVGSAYGYTF.

The CDR3 nucleotides are TGTGCCAGCAGCGGCGGACTAGCGGGAGACTTTTTGGATGAGCAGTTCTTC. Its translation: CASSGGLAGDFLDEQFF. The chain joins TRBV9 to TRBJ2-1; 13 positions match TRBD2. CDR3 length equals 17 residues. CDR1 and CDR2 (germline): SGDLS, YYNGEE. V lost 3 bases and J lost 8; bases outside the gene matches: 11.

Here the CDR3 reads CASSPRTGYYGYTF. The CDR3 DNA sequence: TGTGCCAGCAGCCCCCGGACAGGGTACTATGGCTACACCTTC. This chain uses TRBV9 with TRBJ1-2; 8 nucleotides align to TRBD1. The CDR3 spans 14 residues. Germline lookup yields CDR1 SGDLS and CDR2 YYNGEE. Unmatched junction bases numbered 5, after V lost 4 bases and J lost 3 bases.

This chain joins TRBV4-1 and TRBJ1-1; TRBD1 matches at 7 bases. CDR3 length: 19 residues. Germline V gene lookup returns CDR1 MGHRA and CDR2 YSYEKL. The V segment lost 4 bases and the J segment 0 bases; nucleotides outside the gene matches: 17. CDR3 region: CASSLEPQGLAVMNTEAFF. The DNA for the CDR3 is TGCGCCAGCAGCCTGGAACCACAGGGGCTGGCTGTCATGAACACTGAAGCTTTCTTT.

V and J are TRBV7-2 and TRBJ1-5, with 8 nucleotides matching TRBD1. Trimming removed 2 bases from V and 5 bases from J; junction bases left unmatched: 5. Germline lookup yields CDR1 SGHTA and CDR2 FQGNSA. CDR3 size: 15 residues. The DNA of the CDR3 is TGTGCCAGCAGCTTAAGGACAGGGTGGGATCAGCCCCAGCATTTT. It is translated as CASSLRTGWDQPQHF.

This chain uses TRBV7-9 with TRBJ1-4; D might be TRBD1 (6 bases). CDR3 length: 22 amino acids. The V end lost 3 bases, the J end lost 6 bases, and 35 bases lay between the germline ends. Looked up from germline, CDR1 is SEHNR and CDR2 is FQNEAQ (reference sequence). CDR3 loop: CASSFNPSLGANGAWWDEKLFF. CDR3 sequence (DNA): TGTGCCAGCAGCTTTAATCCATCATTGGGGGCAAATGGCGCTTGGTGGGATGAAAAACTGTTTTTT.